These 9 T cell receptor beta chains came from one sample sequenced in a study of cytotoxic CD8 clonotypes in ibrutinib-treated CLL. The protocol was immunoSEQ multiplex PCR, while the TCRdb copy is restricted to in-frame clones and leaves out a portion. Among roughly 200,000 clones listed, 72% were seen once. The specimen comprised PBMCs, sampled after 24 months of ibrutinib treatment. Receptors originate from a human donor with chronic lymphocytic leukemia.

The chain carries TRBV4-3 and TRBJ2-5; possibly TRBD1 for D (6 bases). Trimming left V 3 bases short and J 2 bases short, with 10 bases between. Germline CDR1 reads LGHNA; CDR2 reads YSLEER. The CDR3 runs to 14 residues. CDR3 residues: CASSQTGTQETQYF. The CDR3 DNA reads TGCGCCAGCAGCCAGACCGGGACACAAGAGACCCAGTACTTC.

CDR3 nucleotides: TGTGCCAGCAGCACACGCCGAGTCGGGAGGTTATTTGTCACAGATACGCAGTATTTT. As protein: CASSTRRVGRLFVTDTQYF. The chain carries TRBV7-6 and TRBJ2-3; 7 bases are a match to TRBD2. This CDR3 spans 19 amino acids. Germline CDR1 reads SGHVS; CDR2 reads FNYEAQ. The ends lost 5 bases at V and 2 bases at J; junction bases unmatched: 19.

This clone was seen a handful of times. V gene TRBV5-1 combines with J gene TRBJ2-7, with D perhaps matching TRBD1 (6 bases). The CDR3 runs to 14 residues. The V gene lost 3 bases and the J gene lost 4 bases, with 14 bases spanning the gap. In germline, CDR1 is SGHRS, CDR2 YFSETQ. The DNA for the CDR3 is TGCGCCAGCAGCTCCTACAGGGATGGGTACGAGCAGTACTTC. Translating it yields CASSSYRDGYEQYF.

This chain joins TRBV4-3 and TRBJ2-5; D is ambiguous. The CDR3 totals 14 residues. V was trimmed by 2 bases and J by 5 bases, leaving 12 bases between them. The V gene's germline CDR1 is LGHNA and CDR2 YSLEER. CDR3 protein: CASSQLIYGETQYF. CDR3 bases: TGCGCCAGCAGCCAACTAATTTACGGGGAGACCCAGTACTTC.

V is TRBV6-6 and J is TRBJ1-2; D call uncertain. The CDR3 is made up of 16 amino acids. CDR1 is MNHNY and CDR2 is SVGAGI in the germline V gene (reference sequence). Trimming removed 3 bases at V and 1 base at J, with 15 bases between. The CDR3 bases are TGTGCCAGCAGTTATTATCAGCTCACGAATAACTATGGCTACACCTTC. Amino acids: CASSYYQLTNNYGYTF.

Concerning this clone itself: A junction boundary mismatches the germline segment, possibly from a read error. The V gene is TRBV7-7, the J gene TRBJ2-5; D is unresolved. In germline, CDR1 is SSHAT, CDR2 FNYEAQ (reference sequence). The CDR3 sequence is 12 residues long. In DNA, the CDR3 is TGTGCTAGCAGCCCGAATTTCGGGACCCAGTACTTC. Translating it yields CASSPNFGTQYF.

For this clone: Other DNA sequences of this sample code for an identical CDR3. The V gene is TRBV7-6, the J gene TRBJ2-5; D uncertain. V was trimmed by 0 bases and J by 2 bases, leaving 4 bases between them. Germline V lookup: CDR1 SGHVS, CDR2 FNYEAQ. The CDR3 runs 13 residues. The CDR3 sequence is CASSLALQETQYF. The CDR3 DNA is TGTGCCAGCAGCTTAGCCCTTCAAGAGACCCAGTACTTC.

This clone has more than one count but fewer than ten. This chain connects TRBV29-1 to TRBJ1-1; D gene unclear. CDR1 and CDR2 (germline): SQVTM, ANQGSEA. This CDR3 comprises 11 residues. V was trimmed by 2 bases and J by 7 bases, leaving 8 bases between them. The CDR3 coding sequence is TGCAGCGTTGAATCCGGGCGTGAAGCTTTCTTT. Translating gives CSVESGREAFF.

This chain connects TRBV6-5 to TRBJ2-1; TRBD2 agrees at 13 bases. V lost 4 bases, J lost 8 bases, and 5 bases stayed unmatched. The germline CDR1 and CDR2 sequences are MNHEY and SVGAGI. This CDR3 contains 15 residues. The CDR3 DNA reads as TGTGCCAGCAGTTCCGCGACTAGCGGGAGGTATGAGCAGTTCTTC. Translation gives CASSSATSGRYEQFF.